A selection of T cell receptor beta chains follows, all from one sample in a study of T cells after yellow fever vaccination. MiXCR was run by TCRdb on the 5' RACE reads, yielding one entry per CDR3 protein. The data hold about 340,000 distinct CDR3 sequences, with 3% to 4.5% observed a single time. This specimen consisted of PBMCs, obtained 5 days after the yellow fever booster vaccination. The receptors originated from a man between 18 and 29 years old who received the YFV17D yellow fever vaccine. The CDR3 runs from the conserved cysteine through the conserved F or W. A D gene is named only where the DNA matches it firmly. Expanded clones are given a class, and other clones once, few, many or no size at all.

15 TRBJ2-2 - TRBV7-9 many CASSLDGPATGELFF TGTGCCAGCAGCTTAGATGGCCCAGCCACCGGGGAGCTGTTTTTT
14 TRBJ1-4 - TRBV4-3 - CASSQDGLGEKLFF TGCGCCAGCAGCCAAGATGGACTCGGGGAAAAACTGTTTTTT
14 TRBJ2-3 TRBD1 TRBV20-1 few CSASDRGRADTQYF TGCAGTGCATCGGACAGGGGGCGGGCAGATACGCAGTATTTT
14 TRBJ2-5 TRBD1 TRBV7-9 many CASSSKGALETQYF TGTGCCAGCAGCTCGAAGGGGGCGTTGGAGACCCAGTACTTC
13 TRBJ2-4 - TRBV4-3 many CASSQGQQNIQYF TGCGCCAGCAGCCAAGGGCAGCAAAACATTCAGTACTTC
15 TRBJ1-3 TRBD1 TRBV7-9 few CASSGYRGAGNTIYF TGTGCCAGCAGCGGTTACAGGGGCGCCGGAAACACCATATATTTT
19 TRBJ1-2 - TRBV7-6 - CASSLVAGTYKNPNYGYTF TGTGCCAGCAGCTTAGTCGCCGGGACTTACAAGAATCCTAACTATGGCTACACCTTC
16 TRBJ2-3 - TRBV21-1 few CASSKDGCSGTDTQYF TGTGCCAGCAGCAAAGATGGGTGCAGTGGCACAGATACGCAGTATTTT
19 TRBJ2-1 - TRBV11-2 few CASSLGLKRVRSSYNEQFF TGTGCCAGCAGCTTAGGGTTGAAGCGAGTCAGATCCTCCTACAATGAGCAGTTCTTC
16 TRBJ1-3 - TRBV18 - CASSPSPQGAGNTIYF TGTGCCAGCTCACCAAGCCCACAGGGCGCTGGAAACACCATATATTTT
17 TRBJ2-5 TRBD2 TRBV11-2 few CASSLELGRGAQETQYF TGTGCCAGCAGCTTAGAATTGGGGCGGGGGGCCCAAGAGACCCAGTACTTC
14 TRBJ1-4 - TRBV5-1 many CASKFWQTDEKLFF TGCGCCAGCAAATTTTGGCAGACAGATGAAAAACTGTTTTTT
14 TRBJ2-1 TRBD2 TRBV12-3/TRBV12-4 few CASKGLAGGNEQFF TGTGCCAGCAAGGGACTAGCGGGGGGCAATGAGCAGTTCTTC
15 TRBJ2-3 - TRBV9 - CASSVAPTGADTQYF TGTGCCAGCAGCGTAGCTCCCACAGGAGCAGATACGCAGTATTTT
13 TRBJ2-2 - TRBV7-9 many CASSSQGPGELFF TGTGCCAGCAGCTCACAGGGTCCCGGGGAGCTGTTTTTT
12 TRBJ2-1 - TRBV2 many CASSERLGEKFF TGTGCCAGCAGTGAAAGGCTAGGCGAGAAGTTCTTC
13 TRBJ2-1 - TRBV11-2 many CASSPASYNEQFF TGTGCCAGCAGCCCCGCGTCCTACAATGAGCAGTTCTTC
16 TRBJ1-1 - TRBV9 many CASSPRAGGLNTEAFF TGTGCCAGCAGCCCCAGAGCGGGGGGTTTGAACACTGAAGCTTTCTTT
13 TRBJ1-1 - TRBV12-3/TRBV12-4 many CASSLTGYTEAFF TGTGCCAGCAGTTTAACAGGGTACACTGAAGCTTTCTTT
15 TRBJ1-4 - TRBV6-1 few CASRGDPLRIEKLFF TGTGCCAGCAGGGGGGACCCTCTAAGGATTGAAAAACTGTTTTTT
14 TRBJ1-4 TRBD1 TRBV4-2 many CASSHRGRDEKLFF TGTGCCAGCAGCCACAGGGGGCGAGATGAAAAACTGTTTTTT
14 TRBJ2-1 - TRBV12-3/TRBV12-4 few CASSLGSGGNEQFF TGTGCCAGCAGTTTGGGTAGCGGCGGCAATGAGCAGTTCTTC
12 TRBJ2-3 - TRBV12-3/TRBV12-4 many CASSLRRDTQYF TGTGCCAGCAGCCTCCGGCGTGATACGCAGTATTTT
16 TRBJ2-7 - TRBV4-1 few CASSQGLRGQFGEQYF TGCGCCAGCAGCCAAGGGTTGAGAGGGCAATTTGGCGAGCAGTACTTC
12 TRBJ1-1 - TRBV9 few CASSVVTGKAFF TGTGCCAGCAGCGTAGTCACGGGTAAAGCTTTCTTT
15 TRBJ2-5 TRBD1 TRBV6-6 - CASSWGQGAQETQYF TGTGCCAGCAGTTGGGGACAGGGGGCCCAAGAGACCCAGTACTTC
14 TRBJ2-7 - TRBV20-1 - CSARGTQGNYEQYF TGCAGTGCTAGGGGAACGCAGGGGAACTACGAGCAGTACTTC
16 TRBJ2-5 TRBD1 TRBV7-3 - CASSLISGGRGETQYF TGTGCCAGCAGCTTAATTTCAGGGGGCCGGGGAGAGACCCAGTACTTC
19 TRBJ2-6 - TRBV5-5 many CASRRVPHRARSGANVLTF TGTGCCAGCAGAAGGGTGCCCCACAGGGCGCGCTCTGGGGCCAACGTCCTGACTTTC